The 17 T cell receptor beta chains below come from one sample, sequenced in a study of blood T cell repertoires in COVID-19 (dated by TCRdb to about 2020). Library method: the immunoSEQ multiplex PCR assay. TCRdb took over this immuneACCESS table, retaining in-frame rearrangements with V and J assigned. Such tables are incomplete; in checked studies, under half of the missing clones stem from an unresolved V gene, and the remainder is unexplained. For this sample there are about 100,000 clones; roughly nine tenths appear just once. 0.97% of the sample is taken by the ten largest. Sequencing was done on a sample of peripheral blood. These TCRs come from a man between 60 and 75 years old with acute or convalescent COVID-19.

The CDR3 loop is CAWSVLVGTDTQYF. The CDR3 coding sequence is TGTGCCTGGAGTGTACTAGTCGGAACAGATACGCAGTATTTT. The V gene is TRBV30, the J gene TRBJ2-3, with D maybe TRBD2 (5 bases). The V gene's germline CDR1 is GTSNPN and CDR2 SVGIG (reference sequence). The CDR3 runs to 14 residues. V gave up 0 bases and J gave up 3 bases, with 10 bases separating them.

CDR3 sequence: CASSQYPSGTEAFF. The CDR3 DNA is TGTGCCAGCAGCCAATACCCTAGTGGTACTGAAGCTTTCTTT. V is TRBV3-1 (or the pseudogene TRBV3-2) and J is TRBJ1-1; no firm D call. V lost 2 bases to trimming and J lost 5 bases, with 12 bases between them. The CDR3 totals 14 residues. From germline, CDR1 is LGHDT and CDR2 YNNKEL (reference sequence).

The rearrangement uses TRBV6-6 and TRBJ2-7; TRBD1 aligns across 9 bases. From germline, CDR1 is MNHNY and CDR2 SVGAGI (reference sequence). This CDR3 comprises 13 residues. V dropped 5 bases and J dropped 3; count of bases not matched to a gene: 2. The CDR3 region is CASSQDRGYEQYV. The DNA of the CDR3 is TGTGCCAGCAGTCAGGACAGGGGCTACGAGCAGTACGTC.

The V call is TRBV3-1 (or the pseudogene TRBV3-2), the J call TRBJ1-1; D unclear. The V gene lost 4 bases and the J gene lost 1 base, with 13 bases spanning the gap. Germline assignment: CDR1 LGHDT and CDR2 YNNKEL (reference sequence). This CDR3 is built from 15 residues. The CDR3 reads CASSLSPRPNTEAFF. Written as DNA, the CDR3 is TGTGCCAGCAGCCTATCTCCCAGGCCGAACACTGAAGCTTTCTTT.

The V gene is TRBV29-1, the J gene TRBJ1-5; D not resolved. The CDR3 is made up of 12 amino acids. The germline V gene has CDR1 SQVTM and CDR2 ANQGSEA. Trimming took 6 bases from V and 4 from J, leaving 10 bases between them. The CDR3 sequence is CSVADGNQPQHF. As DNA, the CDR3 is TGCAGCGTAGCGGACGGGAATCAGCCCCAGCATTTT.

V is TRBV5-1 and J is TRBJ1-1; 7 positions agree with TRBD1. The CDR3 contains 14 residues. CDR1 is SGHRS and CDR2 is YFSETQ in the germline V gene. The J segment lost 8 bases and the V segment lost 4 bases, leaving 11 bases of the junction unmatched. Written as DNA, the CDR3 is TGCGCCAGCAGCACACCAGGGGCAGGGGGAGAAGCTTTCTTT. Its translation: CASSTPGAGGEAFF.

This chain connects TRBV7-9 to TRBJ2-7; D not certain. Germline CDR1 and CDR2: SEHNR and FQNEAQ (reference sequence). The CDR3 is made up of 16 amino acids. V lost 1 base to trimming and J lost 2 bases, with 15 bases between them. The CDR3 DNA reads TGTGCCAGCAGCTTAGTTTCTGGCGGATGGACCTACGAGCAGTACTTC. Translated: CASSLVSGGWTYEQYF. Complete variable domain (other parts from reference TRBV7-9 and TRBJ2-7): DTGVSQNPRHKITKRGQNVTFRCDPISEHNRLYWYRQTLGQGPEFLTYFQNEAQLEKSRLLSDRFSAERPKGSFSTLEIQRTEQGDSAMYLCASSLVSGGWTYEQYFGPGTRLTVT.

V and J are TRBV28 and TRBJ1-1; D is perhaps TRBD1 (6 bases). V shed 6 bases and J shed 6 bases, with 17 bases lying between them. CDR3 size: 14 residues. Germline CDR1 MDHEN, CDR2 SYDVKM. CDR3 residues: CASSSQGPSPEAFF. In DNA, the CDR3 is TGTGCCAGCAGCTCACAGGGTCCTAGCCCTGAAGCTTTCTTT.

V is TRBV27 and J is TRBJ1-2; D is unresolved. CDR1 MNHEY and CDR2 SMNVEV come from the germline V gene (reference sequence). With 8 bases removed from V and 10 bases from J, the gap between germline ends came to 23 bases. This CDR3 contains 14 residues. DNA for the CDR3: TGTGCCAGCGGTGGTTCCCCGGTAGCCCTTGACTACACCTTC. Residues: CASGGSPVALDYTF.

The chain combines TRBV29-1 with TRBJ1-5, with no clear D. CDR1 and CDR2 from the germline V gene are SQVTM and ANQGSEA. CDR3 length: 14 residues. V was cut by 7 bases and J by 0 bases, with 13 bases left in between. The CDR3 sequence: CSALTGFSNQPQHF. The CDR3 DNA reads as TGCAGCGCCCTCACCGGGTTTAGCAATCAGCCCCAGCATTTT.

This rearrangement joins TRBV7-6 to TRBJ1-3, with D tentatively TRBD1 (6 bases). Trimming removed 0 bases at V and 4 bases at J, with 10 bases between. Germline values: CDR1 SGHVS, CDR2 FNYEAQ. This CDR3 is 15 amino acids long. The CDR3 reads CASSLAAGEGNTIYF. Here the CDR3 DNA reads TGTGCCAGCAGCTTAGCGGCAGGGGAGGGAAACACCATATATTTT.

The chain joins TRBV18 to TRBJ2-7, with TRBD1 matching over 12 bases. Germline V gene lookup returns CDR1 KGHSH and CDR2 LQKENI. The length of the CDR3 is 15 residues. With V trimmed by 3 bases and J by 7 bases, 7 bases remained unmatched. The CDR3 DNA sequence: TGTGCCAGCTCACCTAGCGGGACAGGGGGCTTGGAGCAGTACTTC. This codes for CASSPSGTGGLEQYF.

The CDR3 is CASSPGYGSETQYF. CDR3 DNA: TGTGCCAGCAGCCCCGGTTATGGTTCGGAGACCCAGTACTTC. The chain couples TRBV9 to TRBJ2-5; D remains unclear. V was shortened by 4 bases and J by 5 bases, with 15 bases between the two germline ends. CDR1 and CDR2 from the germline V gene are SGDLS and YYNGEE. This CDR3 has 14 amino acids. The variable domain in full, with the rest retrieved from reference TRBV9 and TRBJ2-5, is DSGVTQTPKHLITATGQRVTLRCSPRSGDLSVYWYQQSLDQGLQFLIQYYNGEERAKGNILERFSAQQFPDLHSELNLSSLELGDSALYFCASSPGYGSETQYFGPGTRLLVL.

V is TRBV19 and J is TRBJ2-5; 11 nucleotides line up with TRBD2. The CDR3 runs 14 residues. The germline gives CDR1 LNHDA, CDR2 SQIVND (reference sequence). With 7 bases clipped from V and 4 bases from J, the junction kept 5 bases outside the gene matches. CDR3 nucleotides: TGTGCCAGTAAGGGTAGCGGGGGGGGAGAGACCCAGTACTTC. Translated, it gives CASKGSGGGETQYF.

DNA of the CDR3: TGTGCCAGCAGTGAAAACGGCGGGAGGGCCAATGAGCAGTTCTTC. Its protein is CASSENGGRANEQFF. The V call is TRBV6-1, the J call TRBJ2-1, with 9 positions matching TRBD2. CDR3 length: 15 residues. V trimming: 2 bases; J trimming: 6 bases; junction bases outside the gene matches: 5. CDR1 is MNHNS and CDR2 is SASEGT in the germline V gene.

The CDR3 is CASSLGLAGGRNEQFF. Here the CDR3 DNA reads TGTGCCAGCAGCTTAGGTCTAGCGGGAGGAAGGAATGAGCAGTTCTTC. The genes are TRBV11-3 and TRBJ2-1, with 11 bases fitting TRBD2. CDR1 is SGHNT, CDR2 YENEEA, per germline. Trimming removed 1 base from V and 7 bases from J; junction bases left unmatched: 6. The CDR3 spans 16 residues.

In its sample, this clone was seen a few times. The chain uses TRBV19 and TRBJ2-7; 8 bases fit TRBD2. CDR3 length: 14 amino acids. The V gene's germline CDR1 is LNHDA and CDR2 SQIVND (reference sequence). J gave up 4 bases and V 5 bases, and 7 bases lay outside the gene matches. The CDR3 nucleotides are TGTGCCAGTAGTTCCCCCGGGGGGGAGTACGAGCAGTACTTC. It encodes CASSSPGGEYEQYF.